What follows are 26 T cell receptor beta chains derived from one specimen sequenced in a study of T cells in Graves' hyperthyroidism and ophthalmopathy. The CDR3 regions of TCR beta were amplified from RNA transcripts. RT-PCR in the first round (using the HTBI primer set) targeted the TCR CDR3. TCRdb itself ran the multiplex PCR reads through MiXCR, one entry per CDR3 protein. The repertoire holds roughly 570,000 distinct CDR3 sequences, with about half as singletons. Sequencing was carried out using peripheral blood or thyroid tissue (not recorded which). Every receptor here comes from a woman between 18 and 29 years old with Graves' hyperthyroidism.

This chain connects TRBV7-2 to TRBJ1-5; 7 bases align to TRBD1. V lost 5 bases to trimming and J lost 0 bases; unmatched junction nucleotides: 7. This CDR3 comprises 16 residues. In germline, CDR1 is SGHTA, CDR2 FQGNSA. CDR3 region: CASSRGTADSNQPQHF. The CDR3 DNA reads as TGTGCCAGCAGCCGAGGGACAGCCGATAGCAATCAGCCCCAGCATTTT.

In its sample, this clonotype was seen many times. V gene TRBV5-1 combines with J gene TRBJ1-2, with TRBD1 identical over 9 bases. The CDR3 loop spans 19 amino acids. The V segment lost 3 bases and the J segment 3 bases; nucleotides outside the gene matches: 18. Per germline, CDR1 SGHRS and CDR2 YFSETQ. The CDR3 sequence: CASSSPRALGQGKDYGYTF. Here the CDR3 DNA reads TGCGCCAGCAGCTCGCCAAGAGCTCTAGGACAGGGGAAAGACTATGGCTACACCTTC.

The table lists this clonotype with many counts. This sequence joins TRBV5-4 and TRBJ2-7, with 7 bases fitting TRBD2. The trim removed 4 bases at V and 6 bases at J, leaving 16 bases unmatched. The CDR3 sequence is 16 residues long. Germline CDR1 and CDR2: SGHNT and YYREEE (reference sequence). The CDR3 DNA reads TGTGCCAGCAGCCCCAAACTAGCGCCTGCGCGTCGCGAGCAGTACTTC. Protein sequence: CASSPKLAPARREQYF.

V is TRBV12-3 or TRBV12-4 and J is TRBJ1-2, with 8 bases fitting TRBD1. The CDR3 is made up of 15 amino acids. The V segment lost 1 base and the J segment 7 bases; nucleotides outside the gene matches: 8. The CDR3 nucleotides read TGTGCCAGCAGTTTAGAGGGTCAGGGGGCGCGTGGCTACACCTTC. As protein: CASSLEGQGARGYTF.

This clonotype showed up many times. This chain uses TRBV20-1 with TRBJ1-1; D not certain. Per germline, CDR1 DFQATT and CDR2 SNEGSKA (reference sequence). Trimming removed 6 bases from V and 5 bases from J, with 13 bases in between. This CDR3 region has 12 residues. CDR3 sequence: CSASQAGTEAFF. The CDR3 nucleotides are TGCAGTGCATCTCAGGCGGGGACTGAAGCTTTCTTT.

The chain couples TRBV10-3 to TRBJ1-2, with 7 bases identical to TRBD1. V dropped 3 bases and J dropped 5; count of bases not matched to a gene: 9. The CDR3 length is 15 residues. Germline lookup yields CDR1 ENHRY and CDR2 SYGVKD. CDR3 sequence (DNA): TGTGCCATCAGTGAACGCGGGACAGCGCAATATGGCTACACCTTC. Protein product: CAISERGTAQYGYTF.

In this sample, this clonotype turned up many times. The chain has TRBV29-1 and TRBJ2-2, with D possibly being TRBD1 (5 bases). The CDR3 is 14 residues long. Germline loops: CDR1 SQVTM, CDR2 ANQGSEA. Trimming pared 3 bases from V and 6 bases from J, leaving 14 bases between. The CDR3, as DNA: TGCAGCGTTGAGCCCCTGGGGCTCGCCGGGGAGCTGTTTTTT. As protein: CSVEPLGLAGELFF.

Ten or more counts support this clonotype. This chain connects TRBV7-6 to TRBJ1-6; D ambiguous. Trimming took 1 base from V and 4 from J, leaving 5 bases between them. This CDR3 contains 14 residues. Germline loops: CDR1 SGHVS, CDR2 FNYEAQ. Here the CDR3 DNA reads TGTGCCAGCAGCTTAGGAGGATATAATTCACCCCTCCACTTT. Translated: CASSLGGYNSPLHF.

This clonotype was detected many times. The V and J genes are TRBV7-8 and TRBJ1-1; 7 bases align to TRBD1. The V segment lost 5 bases and the J segment 1 base; nucleotides outside the gene matches: 4. Per germline, CDR1 SGHVS and CDR2 FQNEAQ. The CDR3 has 14 amino acids. CDR3: CASSLDRANTEAFF. As DNA, the CDR3 is TGTGCCAGCAGCCTCGACAGGGCGAACACTGAAGCTTTCTTT.

This chain joins TRBV10-3 and TRBJ2-2; D might be TRBD1 (6 bases). CDR3 length equals 13 residues. V lost 3 bases to trimming and J lost 5 bases, with 7 bases between them. Germline V gene data show CDR1 as ENHRY and CDR2 as SYGVKD. CDR3 bases: TGTGCCATCAGTGAAGGGGGAACCGGGGAGCTGTTTTTT. It specifies CAISEGGTGELFF.

This clonotype was seen just once. Here the CDR3 DNA reads TGTGCCAGCAGCTACCGGGACGGGAGCTCGGAGCAGTACTTC. It is translated as CASSYRDGSSEQYF. The chain uses TRBV11-3 and TRBJ2-7; D is possibly TRBD2 (6 bases). Germline CDR1 and CDR2: SGHNT and YENEEA. Trimming stripped 4 bases from V and 7 bases from J, with 17 bases between. This CDR3 region has 14 residues.

The sample holds many counts of this clonotype. The chain is built from TRBV6-5 and TRBJ1-2; 8 bases align to TRBD1. Per germline, CDR1 MNHEY and CDR2 SVGAGI. This CDR3 contains 15 residues. Germline trimming cut 0 bases from V and 6 bases from J; bases unmatched to any gene: 6. CDR3 nucleotide sequence: TGTGCCAGCAGTTACTCGCCCTCAGGGGGCGATGGCTACACCTTC. Protein: CASSYSPSGGDGYTF.

This clonotype occurred a few times. This chain uses TRBV24-1 with TRBJ2-1; D gene unclear. Looked up from germline, CDR1 is KGHDR and CDR2 is SFDVKD. V was trimmed by 2 bases and J by 5 bases, leaving 9 bases between them. The CDR3 consists of 14 residues. The CDR3 nucleotides are TGTGCCACCAGTGATTATTTCGTGGACAATGAGCAGTTCTTC. It translates to CATSDYFVDNEQFF.

This rearrangement joins TRBV11-1 to TRBJ2-2; 13 bases agree with TRBD2. Germline V gene data show CDR1 as SGHAT and CDR2 as FQDESV (reference sequence). J gave up 3 bases and V 7 bases, and 8 bases lay outside the gene matches. The CDR3 length is 17 residues. The CDR3 loop is CASTDGLAGDDTGELFF. The DNA for the CDR3 is TGTGCCAGCACCGATGGACTAGCGGGAGACGACACCGGGGAGCTGTTTTTT.

The table lists this clonotype with many counts. The gene calls are TRBV10-3 and TRBJ2-7, with TRBD2 identical over 16 bases. V lost 5 bases and J lost 2; bases outside the gene matches: 3. The germline CDR1 and CDR2 sequences are ENHRY and SYGVKD. CDR3 length: 16 amino acids. The CDR3: CAISSGTSGRAYEQYF. Written as DNA, the CDR3 is TGTGCCATCAGTAGTGGGACTAGCGGGAGGGCCTACGAGCAGTACTTC.

In regard to this clonotype: The junction departs from the called germline gene at one end, perhaps through a read error. This chain links TRBV12-3 or TRBV12-4 with TRBJ1-1; D remains ambiguous. CDR3 length equals 13 residues. As DNA, the CDR3 is TGTGCCAGCAGTTTGCGGCGGAACACTGAAGCTCTCTTT. It yields the protein CASSLRRNTEALF.

J is TRBJ2-5 and V is TRBV20-1; D not resolved. The CDR3 loop spans 14 amino acids. The germline gives CDR1 DFQATT, CDR2 SNEGSKA (reference sequence). V lost 6 bases, J lost 5 bases, and 19 bases lay in between. The CDR3 DNA sequence: TGCAGTGCCAGCACCTTACTCGGAGCGGAGACCCAGTACTTC. Protein: CSASTLLGAETQYF.

This chain uses TRBV24-1 with TRBJ2-5, with 12 bases identical to TRBD2. With V trimmed by 3 bases and J by 8 bases, 3 bases remained unmatched. The germline V gene encodes CDR1 KGHDR and CDR2 SFDVKD. The length of the CDR3 is 14 residues. The CDR3 sequence is CATSDTGLAGTQYF. DNA for the CDR3: TGTGCCACCAGTGATACGGGACTAGCGGGCACCCAGTACTTC.

This clonotype was seen ten or more times. This chain joins TRBV2 and TRBJ1-2; no firm D call. The V end was cut by 4 bases, the J end by 8 bases, with 17 bases between. Germline-derived CDR1 and CDR2 are SNHLY and FYNNEI. The CDR3 has 14 amino acids. The CDR3 DNA reads as TGTGCCAGCAGTGGGGATAGTCGGTCCATAGGCTACACCTTC. Protein: CASSGDSRSIGYTF.

This clonotype was counted ten times or more. CDR3 nucleotide sequence: TGTGCCACCAGTGATTCCCCCTATGGCTACACCTTC. Protein product: CATSDSPYGYTF. The chain has TRBV24-1 and TRBJ1-2; the D is unclear. The CDR3 consists of 12 residues. Trimming removed 2 bases from V and 4 bases from J, with 4 bases in between. In germline, CDR1 is KGHDR, CDR2 SFDVKD.

This clonotype was detected only a few times. The V gene is TRBV20-1, the J gene TRBJ2-7, with D possibly being TRBD2 (6 bases). CDR1 is DFQATT, CDR2 SNEGSKA, per germline (reference sequence). With 6 bases removed from V and 0 bases from J, the gap between germline ends came to 15 bases. The CDR3 spans 14 residues. CDR3 in DNA: TGCAGTGCGGCACTAGGAGGGACCTCCTACGAGCAGTACTTC. It is translated as CSAALGGTSYEQYF.

This chain uses TRBV7-2 with TRBJ2-6; either TRBD1 or TRBD2 may supply D (5 bases each). CDR1 and CDR2 (germline): SGHTA, FQGNSA. V dropped 7 bases and J dropped 9 bases, with 22 bases sitting between them. This CDR3 is built from 16 residues. The CDR3 DNA follows: TGTGCCAGCACCTACCGCCGGGGTGACAGAGACAACGTCCTGACTTTC. Residues: CASTYRRGDRDNVLTF.

The sample holds a few counts of this clonotype. The chain combines TRBV7-8 with TRBJ2-3; D may be TRBD1 (7 bases). Germline CDR1 is SGHVS and CDR2 is FQNEAQ. The CDR3 length is 14 residues. Trimming left V 4 bases short and J 3 bases short, with 11 bases between. The CDR3 is CASSSRGRTDTQYF. For the CDR3, the DNA is TGTGCCAGCAGCTCCAGGGGGAGGACAGATACGCAGTATTTT.

Many counts were recorded for this clonotype. The V call is TRBV7-2, the J call TRBJ2-5, with D hard to call. The V and J ends lost 5 bases and 2 bases respectively, with 9 bases between them. The germline gives CDR1 SGHTA, CDR2 FQGNSA. The CDR3 is 13 amino acids. Here the CDR3 reads CASSVPAQETQYF. CDR3 coding DNA: TGTGCCAGCAGCGTCCCAGCTCAAGAGACCCAGTACTTC.

About this clonotype itself: The final CDR3 position lacks the conserved phenylalanine or tryptophan, pointing to a likely read error. V and J are TRBV11-3 and TRBJ2-7; D assignment may be TRBD1 or TRBD2 (5 bases each). Per germline, CDR1 SGHNT and CDR2 YENEEA. The ends were cut back, 5 bases at V and 4 bases at J, with 27 bases in the middle. CDR3 length: 18 residues. The CDR3 here is CASSQEGGQRGSIYEQYL. As DNA, the CDR3 is TGTGCCAGCAGCCAAGAAGGCGGGCAACGGGGCTCCATTTACGAGCAGTACCTC.

This clonotype has just a few counts. This chain uses TRBV5-5 with TRBJ2-7; 12 nucleotides align to TRBD1. Germline lookup yields CDR1 SGHKS and CDR2 YYEKEE (reference sequence). With 4 bases clipped from V and 5 bases from J, the junction kept 10 bases outside the gene matches. The CDR3 is 16 residues long. The CDR3 sequence is CASSPWPGQGAHEQYF. DNA of the CDR3: TGTGCCAGCAGCCCATGGCCGGGACAGGGGGCCCACGAGCAGTACTTC.